This T cell receptor beta chain was captured by sequencing in a study of blood T cells in healthy people across ages. It was with a sample-barcoded 5' primer and a J-beta primer mix that a second PCR of roughly 7 to 11 cycles was run. From the 5' RACE reads, TCRdb called clonotypes with MiXCR, one entry per CDR3 protein. The sample shows some 920,000 distinct CDR3 sequences, roughly 51% of them seen only once. The sample comprised blood. This TCR derives from a woman in her sixties or seventies in good health.

The CDR3 region has the DNA TGTGCCAGCTCACCAACTGCGGTGAGACGCGAGCAGTACTTC. Residues: CASSPTAVRREQYF. V usage is TRBV18 and J usage is TRBJ2-7; D call uncertain. The germline V gene encodes CDR1 KGHSH and CDR2 LQKENI. V lost 2 bases and J 6 bases, leaving 14 bases between the germline ends. The CDR3 contains 14 residues. Complete variable domain (other parts from reference TRBV18 and TRBJ2-7): NAGVMQNPRHLVRRRGQEARLRCSPMKGHSHVYWYRQLPEEGLKFMVYLQKENIIDESGMPKERFSAEFPKEGPSILRIQQVVRGDSAAYFCASSPTAVRREQYFGPGTRLTVT.